One sample yielded the 10 T cell receptor beta chains listed below, sequenced in a study of blood T cell repertoires in COVID-19. This table comes from immunoSEQ multiplex PCR, and its TCRdb copy is limited to in-frame clones, with some not included. The sample lists about 140,000 clones; roughly 85% were seen once. The sequenced sample was peripheral blood. These TCRs come from a man aged 45-60 years with acute or convalescent COVID-19.

This CDR3 is CASTPTGSPGYEQYF. The CDR3 DNA follows: TGTGCCAGCACTCCCACAGGGTCACCGGGATACGAGCAGTACTTC. The chain couples TRBV6-5 to TRBJ2-7; weak D call: TRBD1 (6 bases). The CDR3 extends over 15 amino acids. Germline V gene lookup returns CDR1 MNHEY and CDR2 SVGAGI. Trimming pared 7 bases from V and 4 bases from J, leaving 20 bases between.

The chain joins TRBV15 to TRBJ1-1, with 12 bases that match TRBD1. There are 18 residues in the CDR3. Germline assignment: CDR1 LNHNV and CDR2 YYDKDF (reference sequence). Trimming took 0 bases from V and 4 from J; bases not matched to a gene: 9. CDR3 amino acids: CATSREGQGAVWGTEAFF. CDR3 sequence (DNA): TGTGCCACCAGCAGAGAGGGACAGGGGGCCGTGTGGGGCACTGAAGCTTTCTTT.

The chain carries TRBV4-2 and TRBJ1-5, with 9 nucleotides matching TRBD1. The germline CDR1 and CDR2 sequences are LGHNA and YNFKEQ. The CDR3 consists of 15 residues. V gave up 0 bases and J gave up 6 bases; unmatched junction bases: 3. The CDR3 here is CASSQDYRGRQPQHF. In DNA form, the CDR3 reads TGTGCCAGCAGCCAAGATTACAGGGGGCGTCAGCCCCAGCATTTT.

V usage is TRBV11-2 and J usage is TRBJ2-7, with 10 bases fitting TRBD2. The trim removed 0 bases at V and 5 bases at J, leaving 7 bases unmatched. Per the germline V gene, CDR1 is SGHAT and CDR2 is FQNNGV. The CDR3 is 16 residues long. The CDR3 DNA reads TGTGCCAGCAGCTTAGATGGCCTAGCGGGAGTTCACGAGCAGTACTTC. This sequence encodes CASSLDGLAGVHEQYF.

The V gene is TRBV14, the J gene TRBJ1-6, with D tentatively TRBD1 (6 bases). The V end lost 2 bases, the J end lost 9 bases, and 14 bases lay between the germline ends. The germline V gene has CDR1 SGHDN and CDR2 FVKESK. There are 15 residues in the CDR3. The CDR3 reads CASSQLTARGSPLHF. CDR3 in DNA: TGTGCCAGCAGCCAACTGACAGCCAGGGGTTCACCCCTCCACTTT.

The chain links TRBV11-1 to TRBJ1-1; D gene unclear. Germline CDR1 SGHAT, CDR2 FQDESV (reference sequence). The CDR3 length is 13 residues. Trimming removed 1 base at V and 4 bases at J, with 7 bases between. DNA for the CDR3: TGTGCCAGCAGCTTAGAACATGGCACTGAAGCTTTCTTT. Its translation: CASSLEHGTEAFF.

This chain links TRBV10-3 with TRBJ1-6; a possible D gene is TRBD1 (5 bases). The CDR3 has 15 residues. From germline, CDR1 is ENHRY and CDR2 SYGVKD. Between the trimmed V and J ends, which lost 0 bases and 6 bases, there was a span of 9 bases. The CDR3 is CAISESREGNSPLHF. As DNA, the CDR3 is TGTGCCATCAGTGAGTCCAGGGAAGGTAATTCACCCCTCCACTTT.

V gene TRBV10-2 combines with J gene TRBJ2-7, with D perhaps TRBD1 (5 bases). Between the trimmed V and J ends, which lost 6 bases and 2 bases, there was a span of 14 bases. CDR1 and CDR2 from the germline V gene are WSHSY and SAAADI. The CDR3 totals 14 residues. CDR3: CASRNSREPYEQYF. Here the CDR3 DNA reads TGCGCCAGCAGAAATTCCAGGGAACCCTACGAGCAGTACTTC.

The chain recombines TRBV24-1 with TRBJ2-5; TRBD2 aligns across 8 bases. V shed 4 bases and J 3 bases; nucleotides not matched to a gene: 12. CDR3 length: 17 amino acids. Germline V lookup: CDR1 KGHDR, CDR2 SFDVKD. CDR3 protein: CATSESTGRALKETQYF. The CDR3 DNA is TGTGCCACCAGTGAGAGTACCGGGAGGGCCCTTAAAGAGACCCAGTACTTC.

In this sample, this clone turned up once. The J gene is TRBJ2-3, the V gene TRBV11-2; 8 bases agree with TRBD2. Per germline, CDR1 SGHAT and CDR2 FQNNGV. CDR3 length: 17 amino acids. Trimming cost V 2 bases and J 2 bases; bases outside gene matches: 9. The CDR3 here is CASSLNGGGPFTDTQYF. For the CDR3, the DNA is TGTGCCAGCAGCTTAAACGGCGGGGGGCCCTTCACAGATACGCAGTATTTT.